This TCR beta chain is from a study of cytomegalovirus exposure and HLA in healthy donors. Vbeta (60) and Jbeta (13) primers were used in the PCR. TCRdb's table, derived via immunoSEQ multiplex PCR, lists solely in-frame clones and lacks some. The sample yields roughly 180,000 clones, 75% to 90% seen once. Notes on the study in general: When analyzed later, the rates of TCR association showed variation by HLA locus, with DRB1 the most and HLA-C the fewest.

Remarks on this clone: Its antigen is unknown.

What was sequenced was PBMCs. The TCR was taken from a man aged 18 to 30 in good health and CMV-seropositive.

CDR3 in amino acids: CASSQVGTNGPDTQYF. CDR3 nucleotide sequence: TGCGCCAGCAGCCAAGTTGGGACTAATGGACCAGATACGCAGTATTTT. The chain carries TRBV4-3 and TRBJ2-3; 7 bases fit TRBD2. The V gene's germline CDR1 is LGHNA and CDR2 YSLEER. Trimming took 1 base from V and 4 from J; bases not matched to a gene: 8. The CDR3 contains 16 residues.